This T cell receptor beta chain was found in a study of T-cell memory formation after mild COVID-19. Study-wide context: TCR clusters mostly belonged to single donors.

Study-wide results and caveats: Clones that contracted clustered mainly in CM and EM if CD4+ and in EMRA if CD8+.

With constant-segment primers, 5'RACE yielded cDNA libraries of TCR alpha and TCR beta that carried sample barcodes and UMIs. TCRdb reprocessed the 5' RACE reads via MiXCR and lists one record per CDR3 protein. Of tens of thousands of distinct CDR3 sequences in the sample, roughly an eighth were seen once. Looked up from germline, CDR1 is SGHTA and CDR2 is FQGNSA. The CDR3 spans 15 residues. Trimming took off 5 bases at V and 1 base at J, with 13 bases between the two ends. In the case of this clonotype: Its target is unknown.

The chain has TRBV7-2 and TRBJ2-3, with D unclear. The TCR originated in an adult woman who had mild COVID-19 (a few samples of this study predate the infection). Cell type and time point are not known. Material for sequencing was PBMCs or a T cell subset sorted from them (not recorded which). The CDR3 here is CASSPPGGRTDTQYF. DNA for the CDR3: TGTGCCAGCAGCCCCCCGGGCGGTCGCACAGATACGCAGTATTTT.